Below, one T cell receptor beta chain is given with its context. Antigen unknown. This sample was included in a study of OX40 agonist ivuxolimab in advanced cancers. Study-level information: Partial responses were achieved by three patients: one hepatocellular carcinoma, two cutaneous melanoma.

Only in-frame clones appear in the TCRdb table, and some are missing; sequencing was by immunoSEQ multiplex PCR. Of about 96,000 clones listed, 84% are singletons. CDR1 and CDR2 from the germline V gene are LNHDA and SQIVND (reference sequence). The V gene end was trimmed by 3 bases and the J gene end by 1 base; junction bases not matched to a gene: 9. There are 17 residues in the CDR3. Findings and caveats of the study: Some nonresponders likewise displayed low normalized T-cell clonal expansion.

This rearrangement joins TRBV19 to TRBJ1-5, with TRBD1 identical over 7 bases. The sample consisted of CD4+ or CD8+ T cells sorted from blood, taken in a trial of the OX40 agonist ivuxolimab. The TCR comes from an adult with an advanced solid tumor such as melanoma, head and neck, liver or kidney cancer. The CDR3 sequence: CASSITPTGVSNQPQHF. The CDR3 DNA reads as TGTGCCAGTAGTATTACCCCAACAGGGGTGAGCAATCAGCCCCAGCATTTT.